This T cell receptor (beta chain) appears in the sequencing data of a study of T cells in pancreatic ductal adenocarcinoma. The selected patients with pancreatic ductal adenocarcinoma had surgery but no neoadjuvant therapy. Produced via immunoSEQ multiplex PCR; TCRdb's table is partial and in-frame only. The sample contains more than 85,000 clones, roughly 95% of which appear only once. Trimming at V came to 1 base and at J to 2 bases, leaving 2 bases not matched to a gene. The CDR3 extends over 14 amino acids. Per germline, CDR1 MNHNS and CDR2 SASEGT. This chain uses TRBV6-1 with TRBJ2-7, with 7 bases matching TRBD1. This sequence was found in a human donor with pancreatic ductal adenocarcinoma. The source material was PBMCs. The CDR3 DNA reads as TGTGCCAGCAGTGAAGGGGACAGACCCTACGAGCAGTACTTC. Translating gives CASSEGDRPYEQYF.